Shown below are 17 T cell receptor beta chains from a single sample sequenced in a study of shared clonotypes between healthy human individuals. The data were produced by immunoSEQ multiplex PCR, yet TCRdb's version contains in-frame clones alone and is incomplete. The sample yields about 490,000 clones, 60% to 85% seen once. Sequenced sample: PBMCs. Source of these receptors: a middle-aged woman in good health. Some clones in this sample may be carry-over from other donors' samples.

The V call is TRBV7-9, the J call TRBJ2-5; 8 bases agree with TRBD2. This CDR3 region has 15 residues. V dropped 5 bases and J dropped 1; count of bases not matched to a gene: 6. Looked up from germline, CDR1 is SEHNR and CDR2 is FQNEAQ (reference sequence). The CDR3 loop reads CASSELAGGQETQYF. DNA of the CDR3: TGTGCCAGCAGCGAGCTAGCGGGTGGCCAAGAGACCCAGTACTTC.

The gene calls are TRBV5-6 and TRBJ2-3; D is perhaps TRBD2 (6 bases). V was pared by 2 bases and J by 5 bases, with 9 bases between. CDR1 and CDR2 from the germline V gene are SGHDT and YYEEEE. This CDR3 has 13 amino acids. The CDR3 DNA reads TGTGCCAGCAGCTTACGCGGGGAAGATACGCAGTATTTT. Translating gives CASSLRGEDTQYF.

Comment on this clone: A clone one base away is much larger, so this may be a read error. CDR3 DNA sequence: TGTCCCTGGATCGGGACTAGCACCTACAATGAGCAGTTCTTC. Amino acids: CPWIGTSTYNEQFF. The chain employs TRBV30 and TRBJ2-1, with 9 bases fitting TRBD2. CDR1 is GTSNPN and CDR2 is SVGIG in the germline V gene (reference sequence). CDR3 size: 14 residues.

CDR3 amino acids: CASSARLAGFLNEQFF. CDR3 DNA: TGTGCCAGCAGCGCCCGACTAGCGGGATTTCTGAATGAGCAGTTCTTC. This rearrangement joins TRBV9 to TRBJ2-1; 11 bases match TRBD2. There are 16 residues in the CDR3. Losses at the gene ends were 3 bases for V and 7 bases for J; bases not matched to a gene: 9. CDR1 and CDR2 (germline): SGDLS, YYNGEE.

This clone was counted between two and nine times. V is TRBV4-2 and J is TRBJ2-3; possibly TRBD2 for D (5 bases). Germline V lookup: CDR1 LGHNA, CDR2 YNFKEQ. V lost 4 bases and J lost 0, with 14 bases in between. The CDR3 consists of 16 residues. As DNA, the CDR3 is TGTGCCAGCAGCCCACGCGGTCGGGAAAGCACAGATACGCAGTATTTT. This codes for CASSPRGRESTDTQYF.

Turning to this clone: Distinct nucleotide sequences in the sample also encode this CDR3. The gene calls are TRBV19 and TRBJ1-1; possible D gene TRBD1, 5 bases. Trimming shortened V by 3 bases and J by 4 bases, and 9 bases separated the two germline ends. This CDR3 has 13 amino acids. Germline CDR1 LNHDA, CDR2 SQIVND (reference sequence). CDR3 nucleotide sequence: TGTGCCAGTAGTATCATCGGGGGCACTGAAGCTTTCTTT. It specifies CASSIIGGTEAFF.

The chain is built from TRBV5-4 and TRBJ1-1; 7 bases align to TRBD1. V gave up 0 bases and J gave up 5 bases; unmatched junction bases: 7. CDR3 size: 15 residues. Germline V gene data show CDR1 as SGHNT and CDR2 as YYREEE (reference sequence). The CDR3 DNA reads TGTGCCAGCAGCTTGGATTCGGGCAGGGGGACTGAAGCTTTCTTT. It yields the protein CASSLDSGRGTEAFF.

The V gene is TRBV5-8, the J gene TRBJ2-3; no firm D call. Germline V CDR1 and CDR2: SGHTS, YDEGEE. The CDR3 loop spans 11 amino acids. Trimming removed 6 bases at V and 6 bases at J, with 8 bases between. CDR3 DNA sequence: TGTGCCAGCATCCTTTGGGATACGCAGTATTTT. Its protein is CASILWDTQYF.

Details on this clone: Only one base separates this from a far larger clonotype, so it likely reflects a read error. Other DNA sequences in the same sample also yield this CDR3. The CDR3 is CASSQGGEGHEQYF. CDR3 in DNA: TGCGCTAGCAGCCAAGGGGGAGAGGGACACGAGCAGTACTTC. The V gene is TRBV4-1, the J gene TRBJ2-7; D perhaps matches TRBD1 (6 bases). This CDR3 is built from 14 residues. CDR1 is MGHRA, CDR2 YSYEKL, per germline.

The chain recombines TRBV28 with TRBJ1-3; D gene unclear. Germline V CDR1 and CDR2: MDHEN, SYDVKM. Deletions cut 2 bases from V and 1 base from J, with 9 bases between. CDR3 length equals 15 residues. The CDR3 sequence is CASSLDSGSGNTIYF. In nucleotides, the CDR3 is TGTGCCAGCAGTTTAGATTCCGGGTCTGGAAACACCATATATTTT.

This clone was recorded a few times. This is likely an artifact of a read error, given a far larger clone one base away. The chain links TRBV10-2 to TRBJ1-1, with D perhaps TRBD1 (6 bases). Per the germline V gene, CDR1 is WSHSY and CDR2 is SAAADI. Between the trimmed V and J ends, which lost 7 bases and 1 base, there was a span of 10 bases. The CDR3 contains 13 residues. The CDR3 here is CASKEDRNTEAFF. The CDR3 DNA reads TGCGCCAGCAAAGAGGACAGGAACACTGAAGCTTTCTTT.

This chain uses TRBV30 with TRBJ2-7; D not resolved. Trimming took off 4 bases at V and 2 bases at J, with 12 bases between the two ends. There are 13 residues in the CDR3. The germline CDR1 and CDR2 sequences are GTSNPN and SVGIG (reference sequence). The CDR3 loop reads CAWTVGFAYEQYF. The CDR3 DNA reads as TGTGCCTGGACGGTTGGTTTCGCCTACGAGCAGTACTTC.

On this clone: This specimen includes other DNA sequences encoding the same CDR3. The chain combines TRBV18 with TRBJ2-5; a weak D match, TRBD1 (6 bases). The germline gives CDR1 KGHSH, CDR2 LQKENI. This CDR3 spans 13 amino acids. Trimming shortened V by 6 bases and J by 5 bases, and 13 bases separated the two germline ends. The CDR3 loop reads CASSPGQRETQYF. The CDR3 region has the DNA TGTGCCAGCTCCCCGGGACAACGCGAGACCCAGTACTTC.

The J gene is TRBJ1-3, the V gene TRBV28; D gene uncertain. V gave up 1 base and J gave up 2 bases, with 9 bases separating them. From germline, CDR1 is MDHEN and CDR2 SYDVKM. There are 15 residues in the CDR3. CDR3 nucleotide sequence: TGTGCCAGCAGTTTATTTGGAGGCACTGGAAACACCATATATTTT. Its protein is CASSLFGGTGNTIYF.

The rearrangement uses TRBV2 and TRBJ2-7; 10 positions agree with TRBD2. The CDR3 totals 15 residues. CDR1 is SNHLY, CDR2 FYNNEI, per germline. The V segment lost 6 bases and the J segment 2 bases; nucleotides outside the gene matches: 7. The CDR3 here is CASSALSGRAYEQYF. CDR3 in DNA: TGTGCCAGCAGCGCCTTGAGCGGGAGGGCCTACGAGCAGTACTTC.

In its sample, this clone was seen many times. Other nucleotide sequences from this sample produce the same CDR3. This rearrangement joins TRBV11-2 to TRBJ2-2; D perhaps matches TRBD2 (6 bases). The germline V gene encodes CDR1 SGHAT and CDR2 FQNNGV. Deletions cut 5 bases from V and 1 base from J, with 11 bases between. The CDR3 has 15 amino acids. The CDR3 nucleotides are TGTGCCAGCAGCCAACGCGGGGTGAACACCGGGGAGCTGTTTTTT. This gives the protein CASSQRGVNTGELFF.

This chain connects TRBV7-6 to TRBJ1-5; D is unresolved. CDR3 size: 13 residues. From germline, CDR1 is SGHVS and CDR2 FNYEAQ. V lost 0 bases and J lost 5, with 5 bases in between. The CDR3 coding sequence is TGTGCCAGCAGCTTAGCTGCCGATCAGCCCCAGCATTTT. Protein: CASSLAADQPQHF.